The clone carrying this T cell receptor beta chain was counted once. The antigen remains undetermined. The CDR3 totals 15 residues. V lost 0 bases, J lost 7 bases, and 10 bases lay in between. The germline gives CDR1 SGHTA, CDR2 FQGNSA. This sample stems from a study of T cell responses to AZD1222 COVID-19 vaccine. Whole-study results and caveats: Recipients of two AZD1222 doses showed rising Spike-specific TCR breadth and depth. The study identified only five to seven AZD1222 recipients as seropositive at baseline. Spike as a whole was targeted by vaccine-associated CD4 TCRs, dominant at 160-218 and 743-854.

Investigators merged groups given second doses at roughly 4 or roughly 12 weeks. Assay: immunoSEQ multiplex PCR; the TCRdb copy retains only in-frame clones and omits some. The data show some 110,000 clones, 75% to 90% seen once. This chain links TRBV7-2 with TRBJ2-6, with unresolved D. The sample in question was peripheral blood, obtained 28 days after the second AZD1222 dose. The receptor comes from an adult who received the AZD1222 COVID-19 vaccine. CDR3 loop: CASSLAPNGANVLTF. The DNA for the CDR3 is TGTGCCAGCAGCTTAGCCCCTAATGGAGCCAACGTCCTGACTTTC.